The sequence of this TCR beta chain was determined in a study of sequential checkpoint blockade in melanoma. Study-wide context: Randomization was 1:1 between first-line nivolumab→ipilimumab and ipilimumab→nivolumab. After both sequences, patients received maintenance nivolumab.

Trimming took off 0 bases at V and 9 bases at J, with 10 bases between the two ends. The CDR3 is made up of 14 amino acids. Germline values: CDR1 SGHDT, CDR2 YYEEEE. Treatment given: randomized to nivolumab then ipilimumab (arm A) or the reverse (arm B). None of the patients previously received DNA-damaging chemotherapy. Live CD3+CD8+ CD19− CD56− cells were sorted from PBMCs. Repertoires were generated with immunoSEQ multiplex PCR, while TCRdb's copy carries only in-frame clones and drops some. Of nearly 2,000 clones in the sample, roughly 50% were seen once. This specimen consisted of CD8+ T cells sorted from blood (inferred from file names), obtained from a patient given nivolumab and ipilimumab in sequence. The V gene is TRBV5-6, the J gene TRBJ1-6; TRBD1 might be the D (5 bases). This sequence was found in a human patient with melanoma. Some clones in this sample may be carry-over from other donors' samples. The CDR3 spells CASSLVTGGSPLHF. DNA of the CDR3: TGTGCCAGCAGCTTGGTCACAGGCGGTTCACCCCTCCACTTT. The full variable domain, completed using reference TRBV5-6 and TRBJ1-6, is DAGVTQSPTHLIKTRGQQVTLRCSPKSGHDTVSWYQQALGQGPQFIFQYYEEEERQRGNFPDRFSGHQFPNYSSELNVNALLLGDSALYLCASSLVTGGSPLHFGNGTRLTVT.